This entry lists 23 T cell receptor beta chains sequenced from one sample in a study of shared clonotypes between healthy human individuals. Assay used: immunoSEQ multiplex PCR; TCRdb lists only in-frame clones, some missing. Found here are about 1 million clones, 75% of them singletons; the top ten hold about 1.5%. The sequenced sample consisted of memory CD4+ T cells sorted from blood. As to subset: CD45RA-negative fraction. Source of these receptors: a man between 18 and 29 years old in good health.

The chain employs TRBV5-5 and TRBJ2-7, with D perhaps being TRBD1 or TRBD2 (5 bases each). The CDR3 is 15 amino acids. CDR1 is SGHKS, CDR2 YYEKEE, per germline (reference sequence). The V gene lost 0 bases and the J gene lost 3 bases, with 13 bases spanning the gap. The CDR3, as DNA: TGTGCCAGCAGCTTGGTGTCGGGGCGGGTCTACGAGCAGTACTTC. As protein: CASSLVSGRVYEQYF. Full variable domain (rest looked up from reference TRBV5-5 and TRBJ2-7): DAGVTQSPTHLIKTRGQQVTLRCSPISGHKSVSWYQQVLGQGPQFIFQYYEKEERGRGNFPDRFSARQFPNYSSELNVNALLLGDSALYLCASSLVSGRVYEQYFGPGTRLTVT.

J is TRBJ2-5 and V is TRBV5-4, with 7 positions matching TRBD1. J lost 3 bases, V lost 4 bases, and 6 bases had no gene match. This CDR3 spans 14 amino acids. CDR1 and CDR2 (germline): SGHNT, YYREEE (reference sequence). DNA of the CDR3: TGTGCCAGCAGCCTAGGGACAGCAAAAGAGACCCAGTACTTC. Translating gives CASSLGTAKETQYF.

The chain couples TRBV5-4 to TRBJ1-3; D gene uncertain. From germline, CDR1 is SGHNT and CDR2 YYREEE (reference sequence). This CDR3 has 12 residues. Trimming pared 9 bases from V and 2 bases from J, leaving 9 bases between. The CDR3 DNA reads TGTGCCACTAGGGCGGCTGGAAACACCATATATTTT. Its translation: CATRAAGNTIYF.

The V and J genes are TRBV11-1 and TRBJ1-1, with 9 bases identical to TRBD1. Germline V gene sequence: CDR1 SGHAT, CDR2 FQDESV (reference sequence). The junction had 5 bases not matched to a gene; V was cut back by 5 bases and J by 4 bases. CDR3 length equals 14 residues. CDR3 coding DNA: TGTGCCAGCAGCGTACAGGGGGCTAGCACTGAAGCTTTCTTT. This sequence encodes CASSVQGASTEAFF.

The CDR3 protein is CASSRSVFDTGELFF. The CDR3 DNA reads TGCGCCAGCAGCCGGAGCGTCTTCGACACCGGGGAGCTGTTTTTT. The rearrangement links TRBV5-1 to TRBJ2-2; D uncertain. Germline CDR1 SGHRS, CDR2 YFSETQ. CDR3 length equals 15 residues. V lost 4 bases to trimming and J lost 3 bases, with 13 bases between them.

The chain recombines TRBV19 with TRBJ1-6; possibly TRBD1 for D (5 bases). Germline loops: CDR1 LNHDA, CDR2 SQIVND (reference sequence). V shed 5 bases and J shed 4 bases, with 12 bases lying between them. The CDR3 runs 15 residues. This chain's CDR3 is CASSGRDGYNSPLHF. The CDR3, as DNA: TGTGCCAGTAGTGGCCGGGACGGTTATAATTCACCCCTCCACTTT.

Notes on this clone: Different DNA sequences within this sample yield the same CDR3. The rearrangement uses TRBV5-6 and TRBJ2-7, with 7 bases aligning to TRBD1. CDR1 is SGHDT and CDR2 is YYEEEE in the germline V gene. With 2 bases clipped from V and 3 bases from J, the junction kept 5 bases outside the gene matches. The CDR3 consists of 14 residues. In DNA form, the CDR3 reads TGTGCCAGCAGCTTCCCTGGGACAGTCTACGAGCAGTACTTC. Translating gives CASSFPGTVYEQYF.

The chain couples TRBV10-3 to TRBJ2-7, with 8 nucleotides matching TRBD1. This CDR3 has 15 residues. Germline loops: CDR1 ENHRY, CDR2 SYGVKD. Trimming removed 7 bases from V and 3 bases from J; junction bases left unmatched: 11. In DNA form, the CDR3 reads TGTGCCATCAAGTTGGGACAGGTCGGCGACTACGAGCAGTACTTC. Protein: CAIKLGQVGDYEQYF.

The DNA for the CDR3 is TGTGCCAGCAGCTTAGCCAGAAGACAGGTAGCTAACTATGGCTACACCTTC. This gives the protein CASSLARRQVANYGYTF. V and J are TRBV7-2 and TRBJ1-2; maybe TRBD1 (6 bases). V lost 0 bases and J lost 0, with 14 bases in between. The CDR3 covers 17 residues. Germline V gene lookup returns CDR1 SGHTA and CDR2 FQGNSA.

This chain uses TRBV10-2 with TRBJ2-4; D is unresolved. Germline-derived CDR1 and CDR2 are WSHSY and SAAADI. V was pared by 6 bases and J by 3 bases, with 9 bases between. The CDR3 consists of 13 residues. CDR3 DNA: TGCGCCAGCAGGGGTATTGGCAAAAACATTCAGTACTTC. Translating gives CASRGIGKNIQYF.

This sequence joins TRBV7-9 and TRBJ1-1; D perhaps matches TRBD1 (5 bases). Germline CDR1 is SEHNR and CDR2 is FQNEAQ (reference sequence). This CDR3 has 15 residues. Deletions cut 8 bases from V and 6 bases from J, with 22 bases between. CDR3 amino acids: CASSRDAQVTAEAFF. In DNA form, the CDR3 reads TGTGCCAGCTCGCGAGATGCACAGGTGACGGCTGAAGCTTTCTTT.

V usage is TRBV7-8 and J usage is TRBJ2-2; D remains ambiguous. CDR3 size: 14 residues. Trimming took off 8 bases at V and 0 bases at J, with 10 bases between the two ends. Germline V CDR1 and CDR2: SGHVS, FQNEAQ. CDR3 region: CASAARPNTGELFF. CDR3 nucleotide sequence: TGTGCCAGCGCGGCTCGGCCGAACACCGGGGAGCTGTTTTTT. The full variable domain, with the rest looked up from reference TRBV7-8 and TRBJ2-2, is GAGVSQSPRYKVAKRGQDVALRCDPISGHVSLFWYQQALGQGPEFLTYFQNEAQLDKSGLPSDRFFAERPEGSVSTLKIQRTQQEDSAVYLCASAARPNTGELFFGEGSRLTVL.

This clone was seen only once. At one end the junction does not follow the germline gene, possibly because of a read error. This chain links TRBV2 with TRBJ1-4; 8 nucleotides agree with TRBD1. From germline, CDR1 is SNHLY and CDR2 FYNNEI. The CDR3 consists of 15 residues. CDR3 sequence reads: CAGRGQASPNEKLFF. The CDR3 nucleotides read TGTGCCGGCAGGGGGCAGGCCAGCCCCAATGAAAAACTGTTTTTT.

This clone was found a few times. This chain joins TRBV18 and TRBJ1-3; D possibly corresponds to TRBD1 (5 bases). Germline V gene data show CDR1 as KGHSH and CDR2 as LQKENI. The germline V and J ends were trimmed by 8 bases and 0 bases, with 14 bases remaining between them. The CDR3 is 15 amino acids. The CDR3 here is CASQRSRDSGNTIYF. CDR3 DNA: TGTGCCAGCCAACGGTCCAGGGACTCTGGAAACACCATATATTTT.

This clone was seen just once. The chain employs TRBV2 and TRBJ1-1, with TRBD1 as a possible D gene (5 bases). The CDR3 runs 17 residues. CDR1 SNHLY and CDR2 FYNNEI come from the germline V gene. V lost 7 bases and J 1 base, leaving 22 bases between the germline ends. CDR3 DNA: TGTGCCAGCACCTTGCCTGGCTTGGGGCAAAGGAACACTGAAGCTTTCTTT. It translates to CASTLPGLGQRNTEAFF.

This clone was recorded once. In nucleotides, the CDR3 is TGCGCCAGCAGCTTTACCACAGGGGGCGTTTACGAGCAGTACTTC. Its protein is CASSFTTGGVYEQYF. The V gene is TRBV5-1, the J gene TRBJ2-7; 9 bases line up with TRBD1. This CDR3 is built from 15 residues. Germline V gene lookup returns CDR1 SGHRS and CDR2 YFSETQ. Trimming at V came to 2 bases and at J to 4 bases, leaving 7 bases not matched to a gene.

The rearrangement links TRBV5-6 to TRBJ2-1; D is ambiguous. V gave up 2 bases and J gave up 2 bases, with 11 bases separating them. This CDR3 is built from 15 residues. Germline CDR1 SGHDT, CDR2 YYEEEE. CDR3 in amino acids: CASSFSVHAYNEQFF. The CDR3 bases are TGTGCCAGCAGCTTTTCCGTCCATGCCTACAATGAGCAGTTCTTC.

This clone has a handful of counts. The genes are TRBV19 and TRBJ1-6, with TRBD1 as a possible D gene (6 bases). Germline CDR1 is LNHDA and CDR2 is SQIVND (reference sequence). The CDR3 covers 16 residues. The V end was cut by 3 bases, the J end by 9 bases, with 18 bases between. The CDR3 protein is CASSIQRGTGSSPLHF. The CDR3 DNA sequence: TGTGCCAGTAGTATCCAACGGGGAACAGGGTCTTCACCCCTCCACTTT.

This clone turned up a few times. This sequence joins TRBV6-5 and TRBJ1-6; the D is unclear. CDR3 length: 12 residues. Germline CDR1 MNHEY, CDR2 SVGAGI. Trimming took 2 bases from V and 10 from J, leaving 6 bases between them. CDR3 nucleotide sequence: TGTGCCAGCAGTTACACGTCGTCACCCCTCCACTTT. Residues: CASSYTSSPLHF.

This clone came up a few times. CDR3 sequence reads: CASSIAGSMNTEAFF. CDR3 DNA: TGCGCCAGCAGCATCGCCGGGTCGATGAACACTGAAGCTTTCTTT. The rearrangement uses TRBV5-1 and TRBJ1-1; unclear D gene. This CDR3 contains 15 residues. CDR1 is SGHRS, CDR2 YFSETQ, per germline. V lost 4 bases to trimming and J lost 0 bases, with 13 bases between them.

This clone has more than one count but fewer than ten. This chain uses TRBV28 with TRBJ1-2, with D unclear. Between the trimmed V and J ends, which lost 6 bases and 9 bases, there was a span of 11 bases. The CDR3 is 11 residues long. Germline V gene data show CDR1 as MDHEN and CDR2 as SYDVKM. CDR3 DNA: TGTGCCAGCAGGGATCGGTTGAGCTACACCTTC. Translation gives CASRDRLSYTF.

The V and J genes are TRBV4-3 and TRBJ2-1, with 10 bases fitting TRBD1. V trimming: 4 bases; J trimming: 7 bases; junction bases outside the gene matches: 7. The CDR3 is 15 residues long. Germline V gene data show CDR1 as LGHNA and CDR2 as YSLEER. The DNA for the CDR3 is TGCGCCAGCAGCCTTGGGGACAGGGGTGGAAATGAGCAGTTCTTC. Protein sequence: CASSLGDRGGNEQFF.

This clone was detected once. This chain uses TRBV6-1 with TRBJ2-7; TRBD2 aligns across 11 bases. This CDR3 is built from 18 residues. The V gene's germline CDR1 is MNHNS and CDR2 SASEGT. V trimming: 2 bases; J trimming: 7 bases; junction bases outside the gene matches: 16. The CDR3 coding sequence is TGTGCCAGCAGTGAATCCTCGAGACTAGCGGGAAGGTGGCGAGAGCAGTACTTC. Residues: CASSESSRLAGRWREQYF.